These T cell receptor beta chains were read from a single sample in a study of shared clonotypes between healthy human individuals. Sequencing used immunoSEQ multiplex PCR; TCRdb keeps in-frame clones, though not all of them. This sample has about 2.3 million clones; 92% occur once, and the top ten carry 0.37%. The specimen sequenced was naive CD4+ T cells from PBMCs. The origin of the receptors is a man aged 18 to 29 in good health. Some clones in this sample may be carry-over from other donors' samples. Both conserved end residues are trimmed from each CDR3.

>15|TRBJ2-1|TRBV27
ASSFSSRDRGYNEQF
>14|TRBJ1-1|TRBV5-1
ASSLVPERTNTEAF
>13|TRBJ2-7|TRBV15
ATSSFGTAYYEQY
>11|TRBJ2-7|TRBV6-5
ASTGTGPYEQY
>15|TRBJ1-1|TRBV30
AWRRWVPSLMNTEAF
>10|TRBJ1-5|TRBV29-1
SVAENNQPQH
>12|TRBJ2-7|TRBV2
ASGDRGFPYEQY
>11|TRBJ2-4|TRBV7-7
ASSSGQGNIQY
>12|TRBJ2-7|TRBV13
ASRRGGGSYEQY
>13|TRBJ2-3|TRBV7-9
ASSRLAGGPDTQY
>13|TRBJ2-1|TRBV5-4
ASSLAGDGYNEQF
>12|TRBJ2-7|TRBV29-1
SVAGQYNLYEQY
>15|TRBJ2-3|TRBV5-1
ASSLGLAVRGADTQY
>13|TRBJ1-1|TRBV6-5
ASSKTGAMNTEAF
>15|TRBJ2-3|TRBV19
ASSRSGTSGSTDTQY
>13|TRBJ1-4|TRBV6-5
ASSYEGTGNEKLF
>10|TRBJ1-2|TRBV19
ASSFGNSGYT
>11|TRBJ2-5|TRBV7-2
ASSSTGVETQY
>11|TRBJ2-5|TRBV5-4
ASSGTGGETQY
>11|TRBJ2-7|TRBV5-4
ASSSPEGYEQY
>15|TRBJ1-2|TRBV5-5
ASSLGVRGRSPYGYT
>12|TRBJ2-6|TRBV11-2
ASRLGSGANVLT
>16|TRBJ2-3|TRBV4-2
ASSQESKSSGSTDTQY
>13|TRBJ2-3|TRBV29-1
SAERLAGSTDTQY
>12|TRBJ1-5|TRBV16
ASSPPRGDQPQH
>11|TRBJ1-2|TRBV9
ASSPRTNYGYT
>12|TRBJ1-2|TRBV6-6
AASLTVNVYGYT
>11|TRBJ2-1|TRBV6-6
ASSANRWVEQF
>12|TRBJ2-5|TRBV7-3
ASRNRGLRETQY
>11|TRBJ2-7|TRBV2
ASSAGEGYEQY
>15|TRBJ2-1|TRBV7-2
ASSLVGTSGNYNEQF
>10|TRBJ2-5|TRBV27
ASGELRETQY
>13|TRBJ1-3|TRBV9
ASSYGVGTGNTIY
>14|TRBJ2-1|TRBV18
ASSPGLPSIYNEQF
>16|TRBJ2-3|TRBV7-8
ASSPGTSGRADTDTQY
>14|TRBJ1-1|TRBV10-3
AISGAMGGENTEAF
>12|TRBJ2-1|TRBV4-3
ASSPEGGSNEQF
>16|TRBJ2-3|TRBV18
ASSILAKRDPSTDTQY
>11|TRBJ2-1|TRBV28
ASSFKGSNEQF
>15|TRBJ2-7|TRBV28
ASTTTGGPSYSYEQY
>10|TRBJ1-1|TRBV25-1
ASSGARTEAF
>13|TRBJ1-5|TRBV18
ASSPIGGPNQPQH
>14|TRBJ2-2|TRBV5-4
ASSLRTSENTGELF
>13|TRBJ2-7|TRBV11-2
ASSWTSGRNYEQY
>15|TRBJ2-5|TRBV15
ATSSLNSPVYQETQY
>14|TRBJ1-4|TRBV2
ASSARGGATNEKLF
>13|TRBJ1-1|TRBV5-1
ASSPGTAEATEAF